The rows below give T cell receptor beta chains drawn from one sample of a study of blood T cell repertoires in COVID-19. Here immunoSEQ multiplex PCR was the method, and the copy in TCRdb shows in-frame clones only, minus some. The sample records approximately 300,000 clones, around nine tenths being singletons. Sequencing used peripheral blood. Receptors originate from a woman aged 25 to 39 with COVID-19, enrolled during active disease. Each CDR3 is given with its conserved first and last residue. D genes are given only for firm matches. Some rows mark clone size as missing; the rest say once, few, many or name a class of expanded clone.

d_gene: TRBD1; j_gene: TRBJ1-1; abundance: .; v_gene: TRBV11-2; CDR3aa: CASSFGQGETEAFF; CDR3nt: TGTGCCAGCAGTTTCGGACAGGGAGAGACTGAAGCTTTCTTT
d_gene: .; j_gene: TRBJ1-5; abundance: .; v_gene: TRBV7-2; CDR3aa: CASSLGANSNQPQHF; CDR3nt: TGTGCCAGCAGCTTAGGTGCGAATAGCAATCAGCCCCAGCATTTT
d_gene: .; j_gene: TRBJ2-5; abundance: .; v_gene: TRBV24-1; CDR3aa: CATSQGRETQYF; CDR3nt: TGTGCCACAAGTCAGGGCCGGGAGACCCAGTACTTC
d_gene: .; j_gene: TRBJ1-4; abundance: .; v_gene: TRBV11-2; CDR3aa: CASSPRDGANEKLFF; CDR3nt: TGTGCCAGCAGCCCCCGGGATGGAGCTAATGAAAAACTGTTTTTT
d_gene: TRBD1; j_gene: TRBJ1-1; abundance: once; v_gene: TRBV7-3; CDR3aa: CASSSYGQGWAEAFF; CDR3nt: TGTGCCAGCAGCTCGTACGGACAGGGGTGGGCTGAAGCTTTCTTT
d_gene: .; j_gene: TRBJ1-1; abundance: .; v_gene: TRBV4-1; CDR3aa: CASSQDRRDEAFF; CDR3nt: TGCGCCAGCAGCCAAGATAGGAGGGACGAAGCTTTCTTT
d_gene: TRBD1; j_gene: TRBJ1-1; abundance: .; v_gene: TRBV19; CDR3aa: CASDPGQGTEAFF; CDR3nt: TGTGCCAGTGACCCGGGACAGGGTACTGAAGCTTTCTTT
d_gene: TRBD1; j_gene: TRBJ2-7; abundance: .; v_gene: TRBV27; CDR3aa: CASSSGTGPYEQYF; CDR3nt: TGTGCCAGCAGCTCCGGGACAGGGCCCTACGAGCAGTACTTC
d_gene: TRBD2; j_gene: TRBJ2-3; abundance: .; v_gene: TRBV27; CDR3aa: CASTHWTSGGRADTQYF; CDR3nt: TGTGCCAGCACCCACTGGACTAGCGGGGGTCGGGCAGATACGCAGTATTTT
d_gene: TRBD1; j_gene: TRBJ1-5; abundance: .; v_gene: TRBV6-5; CDR3aa: CASGDSNQPQHF; CDR3nt: TGTGCCAGCGGGGACAGTAATCAGCCCCAGCATTTT
d_gene: TRBD1; j_gene: TRBJ2-7; abundance: .; v_gene: TRBV6-5; CDR3aa: CASRGDRAGEQYF; CDR3nt: TGTGCCAGCAGGGGGGACAGGGCGGGCGAGCAGTACTTC
d_gene: .; j_gene: TRBJ2-3; abundance: .; v_gene: TRBV7-8; CDR3aa: CASSDTSTQYF; CDR3nt: TGTGCCAGCAGCGATACTAGCACGCAGTATTTT
d_gene: .; j_gene: TRBJ2-1; abundance: .; v_gene: TRBV27; CDR3aa: CASRAGFNEQFF; CDR3nt: TGTGCCAGCAGGGCAGGGTTCAATGAGCAGTTCTTC
d_gene: TRBD1; j_gene: TRBJ1-4; abundance: once; v_gene: TRBV28; CDR3aa: CASSTRQGDEKLFF; CDR3nt: TGTGCCAGCAGTACCCGACAGGGAGATGAAAAACTGTTTTTT
d_gene: .; j_gene: TRBJ1-4; abundance: .; v_gene: TRBV6-6; CDR3aa: CASSGRDNEKLFF; CDR3nt: TGTGCCAGCAGTGGCAGGGATAATGAAAAACTGTTTTTT
d_gene: .; j_gene: TRBJ1-4; abundance: few; v_gene: TRBV5-8; CDR3aa: CASSLRGDTNEKLFF; CDR3nt: TGTGCCAGCTCTCTCCGGGGGGATACTAATGAAAAACTGTTTTTT
d_gene: .; j_gene: TRBJ2-4; abundance: .; v_gene: TRBV5-1; CDR3aa: CASSLGTSKNIQYF; CDR3nt: TGCGCCAGCAGCTTGGGGACTTCCAAAAACATTCAGTACTTC
d_gene: .; j_gene: TRBJ1-2; abundance: .; v_gene: TRBV18; CDR3aa: CASSPWEVLNYGYTF; CDR3nt: TGTGCCAGCTCACCTTGGGAGGTTCTGAACTATGGCTACACCTTC
d_gene: .; j_gene: TRBJ1-1; abundance: .; v_gene: TRBV6-6; CDR3aa: CASKDSTLPEAFF; CDR3nt: TGTGCCAGCAAGGACAGTACACTTCCTGAAGCTTTCTTT
d_gene: .; j_gene: TRBJ2-7; abundance: .; v_gene: TRBV5-1; CDR3aa: CASSPVGSQAYEQYF; CDR3nt: TGCGCCAGCAGCCCGGTTGGGTCACAGGCTTACGAGCAGTACTTC
d_gene: .; j_gene: TRBJ1-6; abundance: .; v_gene: TRBV30; CDR3aa: CAWSVGQASSPLHF; CDR3nt: TGTGCCTGGAGTGTGGGGCAGGCTAGTTCACCCCTCCACTTT
d_gene: .; j_gene: TRBJ2-7; abundance: .; v_gene: TRBV11-1; CDR3aa: CASSLSFIERHEQYF; CDR3nt: TGTGCCAGCAGCTTATCTTTTATCGAGCGCCACGAGCAGTACTTC
d_gene: .; j_gene: TRBJ1-4; abundance: .; v_gene: TRBV10-3; CDR3aa: CAISGEEWPEKLFF; CDR3nt: TGTGCCATCAGTGGGGAGGAATGGCCCGAAAAACTGTTTTTT
d_gene: TRBD2; j_gene: TRBJ2-1; abundance: .; v_gene: TRBV7-2; CDR3aa: CASSLMGTSYNEQFF; CDR3nt: TGTGCCAGCAGCTTAATGGGGACTAGCTACAATGAGCAGTTCTTC
d_gene: TRBD2; j_gene: TRBJ2-5; abundance: once; v_gene: TRBV4-1; CDR3aa: CASSHPTSGQETQYF; CDR3nt: TGCGCCAGCAGCCATCCGACTAGCGGACAAGAGACCCAGTACTTC
d_gene: .; j_gene: TRBJ1-4; abundance: .; v_gene: TRBV25-1; CDR3aa: CASSDHRSTNEKLFF; CDR3nt: TGTGCCAGCAGTGACCACAGATCAACTAATGAAAAACTGTTTTTT
d_gene: TRBD2; j_gene: TRBJ2-1; abundance: .; v_gene: TRBV6-2/TRBV6-3; CDR3aa: CASSGLDNEQFF; CDR3nt: TGTGCCAGCAGTGGACTAGACAATGAGCAGTTCTTC
d_gene: TRBD1; j_gene: TRBJ1-2; abundance: .; v_gene: TRBV4-3; CDR3aa: CASSQDVGGWGYTF; CDR3nt: TGCGCCAGCAGCCAAGACGTAGGGGGCTGGGGCTACACCTTC
d_gene: TRBD2; j_gene: TRBJ2-7; abundance: .; v_gene: TRBV3-1/TRBV3-2; CDR3aa: CASSQGGLAYEQYF; CDR3nt: TGTGCCAGCAGCCAAGGCGGACTAGCCTACGAGCAGTACTTC
d_gene: TRBD1; j_gene: TRBJ2-5; abundance: .; v_gene: TRBV4-2; CDR3aa: CASSQVGQGAETQYF; CDR3nt: TGTGCCAGCAGCCAAGTGGGACAGGGGGCGGAGACCCAGTACTTC
d_gene: .; j_gene: TRBJ1-4; abundance: .; v_gene: TRBV4-3; CDR3aa: CASSQFSQGFNEKLFF; CDR3nt: TGCGCCAGCAGCCAATTTTCCCAGGGGTTTAATGAAAAACTGTTTTTT
d_gene: TRBD1; j_gene: TRBJ1-1; abundance: .; v_gene: TRBV19; CDR3aa: CASSIGPGGTEAFF; CDR3nt: TGTGCCAGTAGTATAGGCCCAGGGGGGACTGAAGCTTTCTTT
d_gene: TRBD1; j_gene: TRBJ1-1; abundance: .; v_gene: TRBV9; CDR3aa: CASSGKQGSNTEAFF; CDR3nt: TGTGCCAGCAGCGGGAAACAGGGGTCGAACACTGAAGCTTTCTTT
d_gene: .; j_gene: TRBJ2-2; abundance: .; v_gene: TRBV5-1; CDR3aa: CASSLRGVNTGELFF; CDR3nt: TGCGCCAGCAGCTTGAGGGGCGTTAACACCGGGGAGCTGTTTTTT
d_gene: TRBD1; j_gene: TRBJ1-4; abundance: .; v_gene: TRBV7-9; CDR3aa: CASSPREGAGEKLFF; CDR3nt: TGTGCCAGCAGCCCTCGGGAGGGGGCAGGGGAAAAACTGTTTTTT
d_gene: .; j_gene: TRBJ2-5; abundance: .; v_gene: TRBV29-1; CDR3aa: CSVGAGGGGETQYF; CDR3nt: TGCAGCGTTGGGGCAGGGGGAGGAGGGGAGACCCAGTACTTC
d_gene: TRBD1; j_gene: TRBJ2-7; abundance: .; v_gene: TRBV11-2; CDR3aa: CASSRDSTYEQYF; CDR3nt: TGTGCCAGCAGTCGGGACAGCACCTACGAGCAGTACTTC
d_gene: TRBD2; j_gene: TRBJ2-1; abundance: .; v_gene: TRBV19; CDR3aa: CASSSRASGNYNEQFF; CDR3nt: TGTGCCAGTAGTTCCAGGGCTAGCGGGAACTACAATGAGCAGTTCTTC
d_gene: .; j_gene: TRBJ2-1; abundance: .; v_gene: TRBV5-1; CDR3aa: CASSPEEGWTMTHNEQFF; CDR3nt: TGCGCCAGCAGCCCTGAGGAGGGCTGGACCATGACTCACAATGAGCAGTTCTTC
d_gene: .; j_gene: TRBJ1-2; abundance: .; v_gene: TRBV19; CDR3aa: CASSIQDFGGYTF; CDR3nt: TGTGCCAGTAGTATTCAGGACTTCGGAGGCTACACCTTC
d_gene: .; j_gene: TRBJ1-5; abundance: .; v_gene: TRBV5-5; CDR3aa: CASSLGSGGNQPQHF; CDR3nt: TGTGCCAGCAGCTTGGGCTCGGGGGGCAATCAGCCCCAGCATTTT
d_gene: .; j_gene: TRBJ2-6; abundance: .; v_gene: TRBV2; CDR3aa: CASSERRALSGANVLTF; CDR3nt: TGTGCCAGCAGTGAACGGCGGGCCCTCTCTGGGGCCAACGTCCTGACTTTC
d_gene: .; j_gene: TRBJ2-1; abundance: .; v_gene: TRBV24-1; CDR3aa: CATSEEGSYNEQFF; CDR3nt: TGTGCCACCAGTGAGGAGGGTTCCTACAATGAGCAGTTCTTC
d_gene: TRBD2; j_gene: TRBJ2-5; abundance: .; v_gene: TRBV30; CDR3aa: CAWTLAGVQETQYF; CDR3nt: TGTGCCTGGACACTAGCGGGAGTCCAAGAGACCCAGTACTTC
d_gene: TRBD2; j_gene: TRBJ2-5; abundance: .; v_gene: TRBV9; CDR3aa: CASSVGLAQTQYF; CDR3nt: TGTGCCAGCAGCGTAGGACTAGCACAGACCCAGTACTTC
d_gene: TRBD2; j_gene: TRBJ2-7; abundance: once; v_gene: TRBV10-2; CDR3aa: CASRGTSGSREQYF; CDR3nt: TGCGCCAGCAGGGGGACTAGCGGGAGTCGGGAGCAGTACTTC
d_gene: TRBD1; j_gene: TRBJ2-2; abundance: .; v_gene: TRBV9; CDR3aa: CASSVMGQGEGGELFF; CDR3nt: TGTGCCAGCAGCGTAATGGGACAGGGGGAGGGCGGGGAGCTGTTTTTT
d_gene: TRBD1; j_gene: TRBJ1-5; abundance: once; v_gene: TRBV19; CDR3aa: CATRGTGTGFLPQHF; CDR3nt: TGTGCCACCAGAGGAACCGGGACAGGGTTTTTGCCCCAGCATTTT
d_gene: TRBD2; j_gene: TRBJ2-5; abundance: .; v_gene: TRBV24-1; CDR3aa: CATSDGRIQETQYF; CDR3nt: TGTGCCACCAGCGACGGGAGGATACAAGAGACCCAGTACTTC
d_gene: .; j_gene: TRBJ2-1; abundance: .; v_gene: TRBV7-9; CDR3aa: CASSPRRAISYNEQFF; CDR3nt: TGTGCCAGCAGCCCGCGGCGGGCGATTTCCTACAATGAGCAGTTCTTC
d_gene: .; j_gene: TRBJ2-1; abundance: .; v_gene: TRBV19; CDR3aa: CASSIARHEQFF; CDR3nt: TGTGCCAGTAGTATCGCCAGGCATGAGCAGTTCTTC
d_gene: TRBD1; j_gene: TRBJ2-3; abundance: .; v_gene: TRBV27; CDR3aa: CASSTAGTVTDTQYF; CDR3nt: TGTGCCAGCAGTACCGCCGGGACAGTCACAGATACGCAGTATTTT
d_gene: .; j_gene: TRBJ2-4; abundance: .; v_gene: TRBV2; CDR3aa: CASSERRGRAGGGKNIQYF; CDR3nt: TGTGCCAGCAGTGAGAGGCGCGGGAGAGCCGGAGGGGGCAAAAACATTCAGTACTTC
d_gene: .; j_gene: TRBJ1-1; abundance: .; v_gene: TRBV29-1; CDR3aa: CSVGPGSFAEAFF; CDR3nt: TGCAGCGTTGGGCCAGGGTCTTTCGCTGAAGCTTTCTTT
d_gene: .; j_gene: TRBJ1-5; abundance: .; v_gene: TRBV18; CDR3aa: CASSSLAGRINQPQHF; CDR3nt: TGTGCCAGCTCATCCCTGGCGGGTAGGATCAATCAGCCCCAGCATTTT